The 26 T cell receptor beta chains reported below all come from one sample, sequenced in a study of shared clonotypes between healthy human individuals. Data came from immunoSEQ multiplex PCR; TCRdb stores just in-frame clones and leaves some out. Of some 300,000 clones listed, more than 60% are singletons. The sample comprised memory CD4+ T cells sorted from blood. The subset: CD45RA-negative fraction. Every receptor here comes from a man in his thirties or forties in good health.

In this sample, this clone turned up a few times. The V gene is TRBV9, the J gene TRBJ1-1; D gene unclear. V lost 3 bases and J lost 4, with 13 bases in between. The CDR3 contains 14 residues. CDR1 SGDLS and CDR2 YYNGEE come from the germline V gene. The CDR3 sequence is CASSGVSGFTEAFF. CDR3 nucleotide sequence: TGTGCCAGCAGCGGGGTTAGTGGGTTCACTGAAGCTTTCTTT. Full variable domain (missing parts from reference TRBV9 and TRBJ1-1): DSGVTQTPKHLITATGQRVTLRCSPRSGDLSVYWYQQSLDQGLQFLIQYYNGEERAKGNILERFSAQQFPDLHSELNLSSLELGDSALYFCASSGVSGFTEAFFGQGTRLTVV.

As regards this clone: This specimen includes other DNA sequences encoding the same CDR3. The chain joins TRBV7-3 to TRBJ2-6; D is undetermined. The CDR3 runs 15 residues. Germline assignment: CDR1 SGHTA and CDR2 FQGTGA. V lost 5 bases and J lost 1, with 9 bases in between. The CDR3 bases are TGTGCCAGCAGCCGCGACGGGTCTGGGGCCAACGTCCTGACTTTC. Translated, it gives CASSRDGSGANVLTF.

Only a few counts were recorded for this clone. In DNA, the CDR3 is TGTGCCAGCTCACCCGGGGTCTCTGGGGCCAACGTCCTGACTTTC. Translation gives CASSPGVSGANVLTF. The chain couples TRBV18 to TRBJ2-6, with D perhaps matching TRBD2 (5 bases). From germline, CDR1 is KGHSH and CDR2 LQKENI. The CDR3 is 15 amino acids. Trimming took 3 bases from V and 0 from J, leaving 6 bases between them.

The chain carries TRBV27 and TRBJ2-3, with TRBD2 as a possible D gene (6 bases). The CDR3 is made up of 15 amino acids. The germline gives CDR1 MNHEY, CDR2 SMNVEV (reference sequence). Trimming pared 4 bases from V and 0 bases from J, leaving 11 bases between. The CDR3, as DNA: TGTGCCAGCAGTTCCCCTAGCGTAAGCACAGATACGCAGTATTTT. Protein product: CASSSPSVSTDTQYF.

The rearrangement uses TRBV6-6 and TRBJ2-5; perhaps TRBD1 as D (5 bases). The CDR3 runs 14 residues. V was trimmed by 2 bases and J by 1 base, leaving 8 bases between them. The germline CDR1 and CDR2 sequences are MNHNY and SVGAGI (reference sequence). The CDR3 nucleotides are TGTGCCAGCAGTTACGCTAGGGGCCAAGAGACCCAGTACTTC. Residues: CASSYARGQETQYF.

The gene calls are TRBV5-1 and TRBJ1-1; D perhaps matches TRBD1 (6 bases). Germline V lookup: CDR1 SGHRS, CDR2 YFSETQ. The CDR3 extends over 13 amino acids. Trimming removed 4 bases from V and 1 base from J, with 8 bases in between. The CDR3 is CASSRQENTEAFF. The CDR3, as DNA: TGCGCCAGCAGCCGACAGGAGAACACTGAAGCTTTCTTT.

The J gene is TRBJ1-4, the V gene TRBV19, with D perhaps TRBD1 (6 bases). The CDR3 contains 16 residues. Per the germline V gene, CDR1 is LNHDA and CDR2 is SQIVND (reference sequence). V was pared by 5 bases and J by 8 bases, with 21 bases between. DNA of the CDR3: TGTGCCAGTAGTTCTAATATGCGGCAGGGGACCGAAAAACTGTTTTTT. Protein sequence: CASSSNMRQGTEKLFF. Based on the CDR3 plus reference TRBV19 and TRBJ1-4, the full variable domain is DGGITQSPKYLFRKEGQNVTLSCEQNLNHDAMYWYRQDPGQGLRLIYYSQIVNDFQKGDIAEGYSVSREKKESFPLTVTSAQKNPTAFYLCASSSNMRQGTEKLFFGSGTQLSVL.

The CDR3: CASSLGRGGPDTETQYF. The DNA of the CDR3 is TGTGCCAGCAGCTTGGGACGGGGGGGACCTGACACAGAGACCCAGTACTTC. The chain recombines TRBV5-4 with TRBJ2-5, with 8 bases matching TRBD2. Germline CDR1 SGHNT, CDR2 YYREEE (reference sequence). The V gene end was trimmed by 0 bases and the J gene end by 4 bases; junction bases not matched to a gene: 11. This CDR3 region has 17 residues.

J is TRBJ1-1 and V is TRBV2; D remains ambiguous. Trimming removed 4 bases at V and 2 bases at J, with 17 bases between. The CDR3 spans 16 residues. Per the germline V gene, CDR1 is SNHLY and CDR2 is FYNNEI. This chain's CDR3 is CASSGNIFIGNTEAFF. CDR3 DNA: TGTGCCAGCAGTGGAAATATTTTTATCGGAAACACTGAAGCTTTCTTT.

CDR3 nucleotide sequence: TGCGCCAGCAGCCGAAACCGGGGGGAGGAGGAGCAGTACTTC. Amino acid sequence: CASSRNRGEEEQYF. The genes are TRBV5-1 and TRBJ2-7, with 7 bases that match TRBD2. This CDR3 comprises 14 residues. After removal of 4 bases from V and 7 bases from J, the junction contained 11 bases not matched to a gene. Germline V gene sequence: CDR1 SGHRS, CDR2 YFSETQ.

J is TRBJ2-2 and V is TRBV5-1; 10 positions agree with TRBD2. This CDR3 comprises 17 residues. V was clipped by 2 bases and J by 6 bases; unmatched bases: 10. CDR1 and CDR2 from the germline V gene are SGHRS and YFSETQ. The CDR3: CASSLGLAGESSGELFF. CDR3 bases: TGCGCCAGCAGCTTAGGTCTAGCGGGAGAAAGTTCCGGGGAGCTGTTTTTT.

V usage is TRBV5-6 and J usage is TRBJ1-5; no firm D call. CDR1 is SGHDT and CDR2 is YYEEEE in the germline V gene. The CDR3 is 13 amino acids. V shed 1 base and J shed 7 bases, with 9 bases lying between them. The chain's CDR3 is CASSLKSEQPQHF. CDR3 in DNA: TGTGCCAGCAGCTTGAAGTCGGAACAGCCCCAGCATTTT.

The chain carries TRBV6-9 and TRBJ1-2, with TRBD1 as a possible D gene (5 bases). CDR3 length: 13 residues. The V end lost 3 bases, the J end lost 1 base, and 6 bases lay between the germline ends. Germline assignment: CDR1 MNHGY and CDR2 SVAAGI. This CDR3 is CASSYRDNYGYTF. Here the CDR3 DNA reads TGTGCCAGCAGTTACAGGGATAACTATGGCTACACCTTC.

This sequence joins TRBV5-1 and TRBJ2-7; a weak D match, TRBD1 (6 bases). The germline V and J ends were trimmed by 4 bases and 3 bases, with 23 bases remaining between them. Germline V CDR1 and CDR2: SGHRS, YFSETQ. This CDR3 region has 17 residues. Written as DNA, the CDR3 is TGCGCCAGCAGCCTCACCGTACAGGGTACTCCTTTCTACGAGCAGTACTTC. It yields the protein CASSLTVQGTPFYEQYF.

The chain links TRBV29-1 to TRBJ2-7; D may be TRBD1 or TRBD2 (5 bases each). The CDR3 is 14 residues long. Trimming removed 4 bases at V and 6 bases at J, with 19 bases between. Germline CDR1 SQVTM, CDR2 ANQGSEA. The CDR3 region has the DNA TGCAGCGTTGGGGCTTCCGGGACGTCGAGCGAGCAGTACTTC. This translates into CSVGASGTSSEQYF.

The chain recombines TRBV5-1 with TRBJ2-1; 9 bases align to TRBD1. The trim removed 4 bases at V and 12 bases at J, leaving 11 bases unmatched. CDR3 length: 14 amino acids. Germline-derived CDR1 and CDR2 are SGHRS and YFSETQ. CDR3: CASSPQGASRGQFF. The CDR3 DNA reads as TGCGCCAGCAGCCCACAGGGGGCCTCCAGGGGGCAGTTCTTC.

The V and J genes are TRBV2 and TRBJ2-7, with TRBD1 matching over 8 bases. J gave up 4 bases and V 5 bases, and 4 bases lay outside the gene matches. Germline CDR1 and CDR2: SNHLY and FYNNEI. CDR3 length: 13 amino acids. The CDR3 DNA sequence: TGTGCCAGCAGTAGGACAGGGACTTACGAGCAGTACTTC. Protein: CASSRTGTYEQYF.

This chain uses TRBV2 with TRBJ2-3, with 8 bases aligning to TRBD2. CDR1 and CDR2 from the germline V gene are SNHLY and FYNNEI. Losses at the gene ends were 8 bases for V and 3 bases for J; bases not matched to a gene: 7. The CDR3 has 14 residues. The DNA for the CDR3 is TGTGCCAGCCGTTCCAGCGGGAGTACAGATACGCAGTATTTT. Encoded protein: CASRSSGSTDTQYF.

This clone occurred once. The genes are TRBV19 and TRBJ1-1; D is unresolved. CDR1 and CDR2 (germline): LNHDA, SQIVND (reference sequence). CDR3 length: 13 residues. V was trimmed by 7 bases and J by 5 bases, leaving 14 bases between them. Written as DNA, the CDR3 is TGTGCCAGTAACCAACAAGGCCGGACTGAAGCTTTCTTT. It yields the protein CASNQQGRTEAFF.

CDR3 DNA sequence: TGTGCCAGCAGCTTAGGACACTCATCTGGGGCCAACGTCCTGACTTTC. Residues: CASSLGHSSGANVLTF. The chain couples TRBV11-2 to TRBJ2-6; no clear D. Trimming stripped 1 base from V and 1 base from J, with 8 bases between. This CDR3 comprises 16 residues. The germline V gene encodes CDR1 SGHAT and CDR2 FQNNGV.

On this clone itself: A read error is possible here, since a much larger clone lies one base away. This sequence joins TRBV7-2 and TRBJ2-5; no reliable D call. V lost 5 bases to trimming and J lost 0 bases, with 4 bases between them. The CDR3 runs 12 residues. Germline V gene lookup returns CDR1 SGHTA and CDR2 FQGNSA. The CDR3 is CASSQYQETQYF. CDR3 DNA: TGTGCCAGCAGCCAGTACCAAGAGACCCAGTACTTC.

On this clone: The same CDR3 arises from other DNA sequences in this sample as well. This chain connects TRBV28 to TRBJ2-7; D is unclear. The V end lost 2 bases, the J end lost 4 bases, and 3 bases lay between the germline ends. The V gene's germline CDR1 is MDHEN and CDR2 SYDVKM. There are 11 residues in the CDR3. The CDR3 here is CASSLRYEQYF. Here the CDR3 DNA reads TGTGCCAGCAGTTTACGATACGAGCAGTACTTC. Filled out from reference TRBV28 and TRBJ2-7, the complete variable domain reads DVKVTQSSRYLVKRTGEKVFLECVQDMDHENMFWYRQDPGLGLRLIYFSYDVKMKEKGDIPEGYSVSREKKERFSLILESASTNQTSMYLCASSLRYEQYFGPGTRLTVT.

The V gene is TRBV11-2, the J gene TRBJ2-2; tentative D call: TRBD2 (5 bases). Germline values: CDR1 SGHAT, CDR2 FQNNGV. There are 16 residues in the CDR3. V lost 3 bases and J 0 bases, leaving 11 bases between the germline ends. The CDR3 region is CASSLISGPNTGELFF. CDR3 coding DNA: TGTGCCAGCAGCTTGATAAGCGGCCCGAACACCGGGGAGCTGTTTTTT.

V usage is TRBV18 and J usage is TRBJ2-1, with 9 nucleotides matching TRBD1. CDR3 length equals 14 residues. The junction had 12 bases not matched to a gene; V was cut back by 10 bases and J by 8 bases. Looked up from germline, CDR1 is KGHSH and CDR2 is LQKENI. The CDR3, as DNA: TGTGCCACCATAAACGAGGACAGGGGCGATGAGCAGTTCTTC. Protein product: CATINEDRGDEQFF.

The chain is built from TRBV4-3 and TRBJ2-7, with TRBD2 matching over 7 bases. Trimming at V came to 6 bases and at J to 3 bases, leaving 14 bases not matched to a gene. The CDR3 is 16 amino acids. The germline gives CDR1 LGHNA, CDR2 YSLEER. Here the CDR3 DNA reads TGCGCCAGCAGAGGATGGGGGGGGGATCCATTCTACGAGCAGTACTTC. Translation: CASRGWGGDPFYEQYF.

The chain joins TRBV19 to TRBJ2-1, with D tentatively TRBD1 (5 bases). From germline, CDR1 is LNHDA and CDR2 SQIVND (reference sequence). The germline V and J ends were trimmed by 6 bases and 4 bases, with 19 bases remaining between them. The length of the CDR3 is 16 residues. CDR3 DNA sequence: TGTGCCAGTAGCGGCAGGGAAAGTAAAAATTACAATGAGCAGTTCTTC. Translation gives CASSGRESKNYNEQFF.